This T cell receptor (beta chain) was sequenced for a study of blood T cell repertoires in COVID-19. Study overall: Some COVID-19 samples were acute and others convalescent; all came from the United States, Italy and Spain. PBMCs, B-cell-depleted T cells, or T cells provided the cDNA or gDNA that made up the material.

Original processing notes: Reference gene primer amplification yielded estimated nucleated cell counts. The table came from immunoSEQ multiplex PCR; TCRdb's copy has only in-frame clones and leaves some out. V and J calls and clone size are those listed in that table; D and trimming were worked out from the DNA. This table has roughly 100,000 clones, 80% to 90% appearing once. This clone was counted between two and nine times. The receptor was isolated from a human donor in a cohort sampled during active COVID-19. The specimen was peripheral blood.

The CDR3 coding sequence is TGTGCCAGCAGCCTATACAGTGACAATGAGCAGTTCTTC. It encodes CASSLYSDNEQFF. The rearrangement joins TRBV6-4 to TRBJ2-1; D gene ambiguous. The length of the CDR3 is 13 residues. Trimming took 6 bases from V and 5 from J, leaving 11 bases between them. Germline V gene sequence: CDR1 MRHNA, CDR2 SNTAGT.